Sequencing of this T cell receptor (beta chain) was carried out in a study of early T cells in non-severe SARS-CoV-2 infection. Germline loops: CDR1 KGHSH, CDR2 LQKENI. CDR3 length: 13 amino acids. V gave up 3 bases and J gave up 4 bases, with 10 bases separating them. Separate cDNA molecules each had unique molecular identifiers attached to them. TCRdb re-analysed the 5' RACE reads in MiXCR, keeping a single row per CDR3 protein. The table includes 100,000 or so distinct CDR3 sequences, about an eighth detected once. There are many counts of this clonotype. Sequencing input: whole blood. The source is an adult who was a healthcare worker with PCR-confirmed SARS-CoV-2 infection or an uninfected control (not recorded which). The rearrangement uses TRBV18 and TRBJ2-7; TRBD1 or TRBD2 may be the D gene (5 bases each). DNA for the CDR3: TGTGCCAGCTCACCCCTAGGGGAGTACGAGCAGTACTTC. It codes for CASSPLGEYEQYF.